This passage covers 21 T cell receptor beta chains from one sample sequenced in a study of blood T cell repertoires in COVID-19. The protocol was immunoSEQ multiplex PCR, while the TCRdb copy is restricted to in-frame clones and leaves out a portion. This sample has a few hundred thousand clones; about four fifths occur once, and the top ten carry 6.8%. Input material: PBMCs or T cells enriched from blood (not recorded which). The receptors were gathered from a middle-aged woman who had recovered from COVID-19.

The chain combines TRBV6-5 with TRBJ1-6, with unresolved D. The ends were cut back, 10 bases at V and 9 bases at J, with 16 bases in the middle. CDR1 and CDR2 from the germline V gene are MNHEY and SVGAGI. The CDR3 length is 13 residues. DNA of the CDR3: TGTGCCACCACACGAGGAGGGAGTTCACCCCTCCACTTT. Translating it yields CATTRGGSSPLHF.

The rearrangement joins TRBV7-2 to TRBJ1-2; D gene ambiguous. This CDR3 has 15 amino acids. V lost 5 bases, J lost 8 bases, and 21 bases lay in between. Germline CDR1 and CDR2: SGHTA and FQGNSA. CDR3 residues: CASSLGADRVRGYTF. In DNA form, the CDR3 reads TGTGCCAGCAGCCTAGGAGCAGATCGGGTTCGCGGCTACACCTTC.

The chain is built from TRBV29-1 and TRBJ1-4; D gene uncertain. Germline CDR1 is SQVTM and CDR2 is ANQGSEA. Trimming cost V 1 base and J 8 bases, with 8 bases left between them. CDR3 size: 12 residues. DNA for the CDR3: TGCAGCGTTGAAGTGTCCAGGGAAAAACTGTTTTTT. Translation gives CSVEVSREKLFF.

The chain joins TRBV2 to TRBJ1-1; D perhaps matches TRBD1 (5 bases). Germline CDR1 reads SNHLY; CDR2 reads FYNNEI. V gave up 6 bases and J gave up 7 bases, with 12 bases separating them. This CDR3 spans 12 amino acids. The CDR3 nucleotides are TGTGCCAGCAGCGCAGACAGAAATGAAGCTTTCTTT. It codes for CASSADRNEAFF.

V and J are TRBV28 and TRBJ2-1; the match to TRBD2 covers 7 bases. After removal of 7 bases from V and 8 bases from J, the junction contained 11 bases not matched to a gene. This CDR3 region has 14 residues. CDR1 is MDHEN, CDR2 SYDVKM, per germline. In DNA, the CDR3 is TGTGCCAGCATCCCCCTGGGGGGGAACTATGAGCAGTTCTTC. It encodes CASIPLGGNYEQFF.

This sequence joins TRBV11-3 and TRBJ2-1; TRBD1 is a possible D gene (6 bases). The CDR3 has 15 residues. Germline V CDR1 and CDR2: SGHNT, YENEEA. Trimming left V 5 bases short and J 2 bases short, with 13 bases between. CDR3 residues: CASSQGIDTYNEQFF. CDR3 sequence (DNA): TGTGCCAGCAGCCAGGGGATAGATACCTACAATGAGCAGTTCTTC.

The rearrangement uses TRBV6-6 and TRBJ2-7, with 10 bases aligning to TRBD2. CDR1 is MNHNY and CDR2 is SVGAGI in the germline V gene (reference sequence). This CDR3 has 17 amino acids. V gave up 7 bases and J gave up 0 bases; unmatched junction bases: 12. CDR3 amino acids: CASIRTSGGPNSYEQYF. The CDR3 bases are TGTGCCAGCATTCGGACTAGCGGAGGGCCCAACTCCTACGAGCAGTACTTC.

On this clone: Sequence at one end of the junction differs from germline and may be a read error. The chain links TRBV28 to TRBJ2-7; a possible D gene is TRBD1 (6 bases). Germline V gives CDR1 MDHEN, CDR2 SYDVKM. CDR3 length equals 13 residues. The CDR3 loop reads CASSSRDTYGQYF. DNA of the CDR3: TGTGCCAGCAGTTCCCGGGACACCTACGGGCAGTACTTC.

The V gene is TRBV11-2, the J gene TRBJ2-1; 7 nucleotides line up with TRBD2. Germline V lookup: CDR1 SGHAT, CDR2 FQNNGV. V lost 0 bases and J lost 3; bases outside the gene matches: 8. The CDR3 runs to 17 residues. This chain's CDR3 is CASSLESWASGYNEQFF. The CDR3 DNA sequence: TGTGCCAGCAGCTTAGAATCTTGGGCTAGCGGCTACAATGAGCAGTTCTTC.

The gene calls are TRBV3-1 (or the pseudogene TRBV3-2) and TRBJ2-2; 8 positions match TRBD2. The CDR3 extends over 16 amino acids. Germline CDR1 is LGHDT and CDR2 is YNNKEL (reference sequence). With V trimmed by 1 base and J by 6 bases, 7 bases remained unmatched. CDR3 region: CASSQVFSGSSGELFF. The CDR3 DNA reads TGTGCCAGCAGCCAAGTTTTCAGCGGGAGCTCCGGGGAGCTGTTTTTT.

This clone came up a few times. The CDR3 protein is CASSPPGFEKLFF. The CDR3 DNA reads TGTGCCAGCAGCCCTCCCGGGTTTGAAAAACTGTTTTTT. The chain combines TRBV28 with TRBJ1-4; no clear D. V lost 6 bases and J lost 7, with 12 bases in between. There are 13 residues in the CDR3. The germline V gene has CDR1 MDHEN and CDR2 SYDVKM. The whole variable domain, filled in from reference TRBV28 and TRBJ1-4, reads DVKVTQSSRYLVKRTGEKVFLECVQDMDHENMFWYRQDPGLGLRLIYFSYDVKMKEKGDIPEGYSVSREKKERFSLILESASTNQTSMYLCASSPPGFEKLFFGSGTQLSVL.

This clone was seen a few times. This CDR3 is CASSLRSGGDTEAFF. DNA of the CDR3: TGTGCCAGCTCACTTCGTTCCGGTGGTGACACTGAAGCTTTCTTT. This chain links TRBV18 with TRBJ1-1; D not certain. In germline, CDR1 is KGHSH, CDR2 LQKENI. Trimming cost V 4 bases and J 3 bases, with 15 bases left between them. The CDR3 spans 15 residues.

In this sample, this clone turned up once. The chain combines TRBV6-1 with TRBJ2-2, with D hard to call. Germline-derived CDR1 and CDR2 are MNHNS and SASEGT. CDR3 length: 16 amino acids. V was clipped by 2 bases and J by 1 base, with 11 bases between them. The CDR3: CASSELGTLNTGELFF. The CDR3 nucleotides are TGTGCCAGCAGTGAACTGGGCACGCTGAACACCGGGGAGCTGTTTTTT.

The CDR3 nucleotides read TGTGCCAGCTCACCACCTTTGACAGGGGGGATCACTGAAGCTTTCTTT. Residues: CASSPPLTGGITEAFF. The V gene is TRBV18, the J gene TRBJ1-1, with 9 bases that match TRBD1. This CDR3 contains 16 residues. Germline CDR1 and CDR2: KGHSH and LQKENI. The junction had 6 bases not matched to a gene; V was cut back by 0 bases and J by 4 bases.

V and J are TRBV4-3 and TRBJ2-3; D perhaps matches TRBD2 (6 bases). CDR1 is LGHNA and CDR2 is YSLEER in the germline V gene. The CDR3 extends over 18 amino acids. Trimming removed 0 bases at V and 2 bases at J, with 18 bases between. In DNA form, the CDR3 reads TGCGCCAGCAGCCAAGAATTCGTGAGGGCTAGCGTCACAGATACGCAGTATTTT. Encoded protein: CASSQEFVRASVTDTQYF.

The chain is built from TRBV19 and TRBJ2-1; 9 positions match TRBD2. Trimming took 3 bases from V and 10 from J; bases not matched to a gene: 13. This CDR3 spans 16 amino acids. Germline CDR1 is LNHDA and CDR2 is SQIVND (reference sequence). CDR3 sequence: CASSILASRGGGEQFF. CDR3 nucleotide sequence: TGTGCCAGTAGTATCCTCGCTAGCCGCGGGGGGGGAGAGCAGTTCTTC.

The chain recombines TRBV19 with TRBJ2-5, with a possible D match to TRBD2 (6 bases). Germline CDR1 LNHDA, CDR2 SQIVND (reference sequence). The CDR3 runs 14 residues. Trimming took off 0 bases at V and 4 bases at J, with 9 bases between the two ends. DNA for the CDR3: TGTGCCAGTAGTATAGAGCGGGGCCTAGAGACCCAGTACTTC. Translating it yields CASSIERGLETQYF. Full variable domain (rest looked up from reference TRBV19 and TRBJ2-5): DGGITQSPKYLFRKEGQNVTLSCEQNLNHDAMYWYRQDPGQGLRLIYYSQIVNDFQKGDIAEGYSVSREKKESFPLTVTSAQKNPTAFYLCASSIERGLETQYFGPGTRLLVL.

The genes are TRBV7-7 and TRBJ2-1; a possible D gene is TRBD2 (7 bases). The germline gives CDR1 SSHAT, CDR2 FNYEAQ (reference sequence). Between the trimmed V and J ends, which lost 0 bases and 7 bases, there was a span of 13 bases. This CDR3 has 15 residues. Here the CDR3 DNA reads TGTGCCAGCAGCTTAGCGAGGGGGACTACTAATGAGCAGTTCTTC. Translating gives CASSLARGTTNEQFF.

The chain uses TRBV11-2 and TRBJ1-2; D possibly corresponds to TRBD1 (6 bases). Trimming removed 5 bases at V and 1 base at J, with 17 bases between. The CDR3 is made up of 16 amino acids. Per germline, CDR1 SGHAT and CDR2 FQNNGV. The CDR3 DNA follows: TGTGCCAGCAGCCCAAACTGGGGGGGCCGTAACTATGGCTACACCTTC. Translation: CASSPNWGGRNYGYTF.

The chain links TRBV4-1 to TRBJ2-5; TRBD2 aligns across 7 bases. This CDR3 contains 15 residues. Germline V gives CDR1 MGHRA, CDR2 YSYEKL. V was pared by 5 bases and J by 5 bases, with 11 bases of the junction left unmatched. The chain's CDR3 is CASSYGGGSGETQYF. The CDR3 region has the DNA TGCGCCAGCAGCTACGGCGGGGGATCTGGGGAGACCCAGTACTTC.

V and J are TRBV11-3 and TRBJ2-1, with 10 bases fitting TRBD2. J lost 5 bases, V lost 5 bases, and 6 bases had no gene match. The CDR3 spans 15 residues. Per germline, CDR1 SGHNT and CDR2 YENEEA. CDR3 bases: TGTGCCAGCAGCGCCGGACTAGCGGTAAACAATGAGCAGTTCTTC. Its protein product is CASSAGLAVNNEQFF.